The rows below give T cell receptor beta chains drawn from one sample of a study of blood T cell repertoires in COVID-19. Sequencing was performed with immunoSEQ multiplex PCR; in TCRdb, only in-frame clones are kept and a portion is missing. The table includes approximately 150,000 clones, more than 90% detected once. Sequences were obtained from peripheral blood. These receptors were obtained from a man in his 60s with active or convalescent COVID-19. Each CDR3 is given with its conserved first and last residue. The D gene is left open where the match is weak. Clone size is not always given. Where it is, it says once, few, many or a class for expanded clones.

TRBJ1-4,TRBV7-6,.,TRBD1,CASSLRQGVSPNEKLFF,TGTGCCAGCAGCTTAAGGCAGGGGGTTTCCCCTAATGAAAAACTGTTTTTT
TRBJ2-1,TRBV19,.,TRBD1,CASSHTGGAGNEQFF,TGTGCCAGTAGTCATACAGGGGGCGCTGGCAATGAGCAGTTCTTC
TRBJ1-2,TRBV5-1,.,.,CASSLEQDLYGYTF,TGCGCCAGCAGCTTGGAACAGGATCTATATGGCTACACCTTC
TRBJ1-6,TRBV7-9,.,.,CASSSFDSSHSPLHF,TGTGCCAGCAGCTCCTTCGACAGTTCCCATTCACCCCTCCACTTT
TRBJ1-3,TRBV19,once,.,CASIAGTSSGNTIYF,TGTGCCAGTATAGCCGGGACATCCTCTGGAAACACCATATATTTT
TRBJ1-6,TRBV6-5,.,.,CASSIEIGGNSPLHF,TGTGCCAGCAGTATAGAGATAGGGGGAAATTCACCCCTCCACTTT
TRBJ1-1,TRBV7-9,.,TRBD1,CASSSQGGHTEAFF,TGTGCCAGCAGCTCACAGGGGGGCCACACTGAAGCTTTCTTT
TRBJ1-5,TRBV7-2,.,TRBD1,CASSLAGTGGSNQPQHF,TGTGCCAGCAGCTTAGCAGGGACAGGAGGTAGCAATCAGCCCCAGCATTTT
TRBJ2-7,TRBV27,.,.,CASSTVAANTYEQYF,TGTGCCAGCAGTACAGTTGCCGCGAATACCTACGAGCAGTACTTC
TRBJ2-1,TRBV11-2,.,.,CASSLGAVGVGEQFF,TGTGCCAGCAGCTTAGGGGCGGTAGGGGTGGGTGAGCAGTTCTTC
TRBJ2-7,TRBV19,.,.,CASSIEVTGHLSYEQYF,TGTGCCAGTAGTATAGAAGTTACGGGACATCTTTCCTACGAGCAGTACTTC
TRBJ2-1,TRBV2,.,TRBD2,CASKPSGDNEQFF,TGTGCCAGCAAGCCTAGCGGGGACAATGAGCAGTTCTTC
TRBJ2-7,TRBV9,.,TRBD1,CASSVEPWTGNYEQYF,TGTGCCAGCAGCGTCGAACCGTGGACAGGGAATTACGAGCAGTACTTC
TRBJ2-1,TRBV19,.,TRBD2,CASSMRSGGVSNEQFF,TGTGCCAGTAGTATGCGTAGCGGGGGCGTTTCCAATGAGCAGTTCTTC
TRBJ2-4,TRBV6-6,.,.,CASTPGDSDIQYF,TGTGCCAGTACTCCAGGGGATTCGGACATTCAGTACTTC
TRBJ1-5,TRBV27,.,.,CASSGGPWQPQHF,TGTGCCAGCAGTGGGGGCCCGTGGCAGCCCCAGCATTTT
TRBJ1-2,TRBV2,.,.,CASRETGRPQYGYTF,TGTGCCAGCAGAGAAACAGGACGACCACAATATGGCTACACCTTC
TRBJ1-2,TRBV5-1,.,.,CASSPDTYGYTF,TGCGCCAGCAGCCCCGACACCTATGGCTACACCTTC
TRBJ1-1,TRBV6-5,.,TRBD1,CASSPPGTGLTGAFF,TGTGCCAGCAGTCCACCCGGGACAGGGTTAACGGGGGCTTTCTTT
TRBJ2-5,TRBV10-3,.,TRBD1,CATIPGQGAAETQYF,TGTGCCACCATCCCGGGACAGGGGGCGGCGGAGACCCAGTACTTC
TRBJ1-4,TRBV14,once,TRBD1,CASRKDRVGEKLFF,TGTGCCAGCAGAAAAGACAGGGTGGGGGAAAAACTGTTTTTT
TRBJ2-5,TRBV7-9,.,.,CASSLPRRQETQYF,TGTGCCAGCAGCTTACCCCGCAGACAAGAGACCCAGTACTTC
TRBJ1-1,TRBV7-9,.,TRBD1,CASSLAGGQSGAFF,TGTGCCAGCAGCTTAGCGGGGGGACAGTCCGGGGCTTTCTTT
TRBJ2-2,TRBV21-1,.,.,CASRIPTGRGTSGCTGELFF,TGTGCCAGCAGAATACCAACGGGCAGGGGGACTAGCGGATGCACCGGGGAGCTGTTTTTT
TRBJ2-7,TRBV19,.,TRBD2,CASSPAGGSSYEQYF,TGTGCCAGTAGTCCGGCGGGGGGCAGCTCCTACGAGCAGTACTTC
TRBJ2-1,TRBV4-1,once,.,CASSQGQQNYNEQFF,TGCGCCAGCAGCCAAGGACAGCAGAATTACAATGAGCAGTTCTTC
TRBJ2-3,TRBV11-2,.,.,CASSLTPPGSTDTQYF,TGTGCCAGCAGCTTAACCCCCCCAGGTAGCACAGATACGCAGTATTTT
TRBJ2-2,TRBV7-2,.,TRBD2,CASSLAPSGNTGELFF,TGTGCCAGCAGCTTAGCTCCTAGCGGTAACACCGGGGAGCTGTTTTTT
TRBJ2-7,TRBV30,.,.,CAWSVRGTRFDSYEQYF,TGTGCCTGGAGTGTACGAGGAACACGATTCGATTCCTACGAGCAGTACTTC
TRBJ1-1,TRBV5-4,.,.,CASTQAGGGTEAFF,TGTGCCAGCACTCAAGCTGGGGGCGGCACTGAAGCTTTCTTT
TRBJ1-3,TRBV6-4,.,.,CASREDSSGNTIYF,TGTGCCAGCAGGGAGGACAGCTCTGGAAACACCATATATTTT
TRBJ1-1,TRBV6-5,once,.,CASTYTPGSTEAFF,TGTGCCAGCACCTATACCCCAGGGTCCACTGAAGCTTTCTTT
TRBJ2-5,TRBV5-4,.,TRBD2,CASSPGLAGTETQYF,TGTGCCAGCAGCCCGGGACTAGCGGGGACCGAGACCCAGTACTTC
TRBJ2-7,TRBV6-5,.,.,CASTPGHRFYEQYF,TGTGCCAGCACCCCGGGACACCGGTTCTACGAGCAGTACTTC
TRBJ1-1,TRBV25-1,.,.,CASSVDRNSNTEAFF,TGTGCCAGCAGCGTCGACAGGAATTCGAACACTGAAGCTTTCTTT
TRBJ2-7,TRBV29-1,.,TRBD2,CSVAQTSGRLDEQYF,TGCAGCGTTGCCCAGACTAGCGGGAGGTTGGACGAGCAGTACTTC
TRBJ2-3,TRBV4-2,.,TRBD1,CASSREPSGQGADTQYF,TGTGCCAGCAGCCGAGAACCTTCGGGACAGGGGGCAGATACGCAGTATTTT
TRBJ1-2,TRBV6-5,.,.,CASSYSSRSYGYTF,TGTGCCAGCAGTTACTCCAGCAGGTCCTATGGCTACACCTTC
TRBJ2-7,TRBV3-1/TRBV3-2,.,.,CASSQDFHYEQYF,TGTGCCAGCAGCCAAGATTTTCATTACGAGCAGTACTTC
TRBJ1-6,TRBV5-1,.,TRBD1,CASSFRLTGGGIISSYNSPLHF,TGCGCCAGCAGCTTTCGCTTGACAGGGGGCGGAATCATTAGCTCCTATAATTCACCCCTCCACTTT